This is a list of T cell receptor beta chains from one sample in a study of T cells after yellow fever vaccination. TCRdb re-called the 5' RACE reads with MiXCR, one entry per CDR3 protein. The top ten hold roughly 35% of the sample, which has about 68,000 distinct CDR3 sequences, approximately 6.1% seen once. Sequenced material: CD8+ T cells sorted from PBMCs, taken about 49 days after the first yellow fever vaccination. All receptors come from a man younger than 30 who received the YFV17D yellow fever vaccine. CDR3s include the opening cysteine and the closing phenylalanine or tryptophan. Each record gives: clone size, CDR3 length, J gene, D gene, V gene, CDR3 DNA, CDR3 protein. A D gene is named only where the DNA matches it firmly. Size is stated for part of the rows, as once, few or many counts, or as a class when the clone is expanded.

size: many
length: 16
J: TRBJ2-3
D: TRBD1
V: TRBV24-1
DNA: TGTGCCACCAGTGACCCCGGGACAGGCTCAACAGATACGCAGTATTTT
CDR3: CATSDPGTGSTDTQYF

size: NA
length: 15
J: TRBJ2-3
D: TRBD2
V: TRBV12-3/TRBV12-4
DNA: TGTGCCAGCAGCAACGACTTGCGGGGGGCCCATACGCAGTATTTT
CDR3: CASSNDLRGAHTQYF

size: many
length: 11
J: TRBJ2-5
D: NA
V: TRBV29-1
DNA: TGCAGCGTTGACGTCTTAGAGACCCAGTACTTC
CDR3: CSVDVLETQYF

size: many
length: 14
J: TRBJ1-1
D: NA
V: TRBV7-6
DNA: TGTGCCAGCAGCTCTCGGGACCTGAACACTGAAGCTTTCTTT
CDR3: CASSSRDLNTEAFF

size: many
length: 14
J: TRBJ2-3
D: TRBD1
V: TRBV27
DNA: TGTGCCAGCGGATCTTTGACAGGGCAAGATACGCAGTATTTT
CDR3: CASGSLTGQDTQYF

size: NA
length: 14
J: TRBJ1-2
D: TRBD1
V: TRBV29-1
DNA: TGCAGCGTACTTAACGATGACAGGGGGCTTGGCTACACCTTC
CDR3: CSVLNDDRGLGYTF

size: few
length: 15
J: TRBJ2-1
D: NA
V: TRBV5-5
DNA: TGTGCCAGCAGCTTGGTTGTCCAGGGATCACATGAGCAGTTCTTC
CDR3: CASSLVVQGSHEQFF

size: many
length: 14
J: TRBJ2-5
D: NA
V: TRBV5-6
DNA: TGTGCCAGCAGCTTGGACGGCCAGCTACAGACCCAGTACTTC
CDR3: CASSLDGQLQTQYF

size: many
length: 15
J: TRBJ1-1
D: NA
V: TRBV6-2/TRBV6-3
DNA: TGTGCCAGCAGTTACTCGATTTCGGCAAACACTGAAGCTTTCTTT
CDR3: CASSYSISANTEAFF

size: few
length: 14
J: TRBJ1-1
D: NA
V: TRBV5-4
DNA: TGTGCCAGCAGCCCGAAGGGTGGGGACACTGAAGCTTTCTTT
CDR3: CASSPKGGDTEAFF

size: few
length: 12
J: TRBJ2-7
D: NA
V: TRBV5-1
DNA: TGCGCCAGCAGCTCCAGAAACTACGAGCAGTACTTC
CDR3: CASSSRNYEQYF

size: few
length: 15
J: TRBJ2-3
D: TRBD2
V: TRBV4-2
DNA: TGTGCCAGCAGTCTCCGACTAGCCCACACAGATACGCAGTATTTT
CDR3: CASSLRLAHTDTQYF

size: many
length: 16
J: TRBJ1-6
D: TRBD1
V: TRBV3-1
DNA: TGTGCCAGCAGCCAAGAAGGGACAGGGACTAATTCACCCCTCCACTTT
CDR3: CASSQEGTGTNSPLHF

size: many
length: 15
J: TRBJ2-3
D: NA
V: TRBV4-1
DNA: TGCGCCAGCAGCCACGACCCGGGGGACACAGATACGCAGTATTTT
CDR3: CASSHDPGDTDTQYF

size: many
length: 12
J: TRBJ1-2
D: TRBD1
V: TRBV6-2/TRBV6-3
DNA: TGTGCCAGCAGTTGGACAGGGGATGGCTACACCTTC
CDR3: CASSWTGDGYTF

size: many
length: 16
J: TRBJ2-5
D: TRBD2
V: TRBV4-3
DNA: TGCGCCAGCAGCCCAACCTATAGCGGGGGAGGAGAGACCCAGTACTTC
CDR3: CASSPTYSGGGETQYF

size: many
length: 16
J: TRBJ2-1
D: TRBD2
V: TRBV9
DNA: TGTGCCAGCAGCGTAGAGGGGCGGGGGGCCTACAATGAGCAGTTCTTC
CDR3: CASSVEGRGAYNEQFF

size: many
length: 12
J: TRBJ2-7
D: NA
V: TRBV29-1
DNA: TGCAGCGTTGTGCGGGGTTTCAGCGAGCAGTACTTC
CDR3: CSVVRGFSEQYF

size: many
length: 16
J: TRBJ2-1
D: NA
V: TRBV18
DNA: TGTGCCAGCTCACCACCAGATCCCCAGGCCTACAATGAGCAGTTCTTC
CDR3: CASSPPDPQAYNEQFF

size: many
length: 15
J: TRBJ1-5
D: NA
V: TRBV6-2/TRBV6-3
DNA: TGTGCCAGCAGGATGGCAGGGTGGATCAATCAGCCCCAGCATTTT
CDR3: CASRMAGWINQPQHF

size: NA
length: 14
J: TRBJ1-4
D: NA
V: TRBV4-3
DNA: TGCGCCAGCAGCCTAAGGGAGACTAATGAAAAACTGTTTTTT
CDR3: CASSLRETNEKLFF

size: few
length: 14
J: TRBJ1-5
D: TRBD1
V: TRBV18
DNA: TGTGCCAGCTCACCCACAGGGGTGAGTCAGCCCCAGCATTTT
CDR3: CASSPTGVSQPQHF

size: many
length: 18
J: TRBJ2-3
D: TRBD1
V: TRBV4-1
DNA: TGCGCCAGCAGCCAGCAACCACATGGACAGGGACGCACAGATACGCAGTATTTT
CDR3: CASSQQPHGQGRTDTQYF

size: many
length: 13
J: TRBJ1-6
D: TRBD1
V: TRBV20-1
DNA: TGCAGTGCGGTACAGGGGGATGCATCACCCCTCCACTTT
CDR3: CSAVQGDASPLHF

size: many
length: 15
J: TRBJ2-5
D: NA
V: TRBV7-8
DNA: TGTGCCAGCAGCCTTGGATATGGGGAACGGGAGACCCAGTACTTC
CDR3: CASSLGYGERETQYF

size: few
length: 11
J: TRBJ2-3
D: NA
V: TRBV7-9
DNA: TGTGCCAGCAGCTTTCCAAATACGCAGTATTTT
CDR3: CASSFPNTQYF

size: many
length: 14
J: TRBJ2-3
D: TRBD2
V: TRBV11-3
DNA: TGTGCCAGCAGCCCGGGACTAGGGGAAGATACGCAGTATTTT
CDR3: CASSPGLGEDTQYF

size: NA
length: 12
J: TRBJ1-1
D: NA
V: TRBV2
DNA: TGTGCCAGCGGCCCGGCGAACACTGAAGCTTTCTTT
CDR3: CASGPANTEAFF

size: few
length: 14
J: TRBJ1-5
D: NA
V: TRBV12-3/TRBV12-4
DNA: TGTGCCAGCACGTGGGGAGGAGATCGTCAGCCCCAGCATTTT
CDR3: CASTWGGDRQPQHF

size: few
length: 14
J: TRBJ1-4
D: NA
V: TRBV7-8
DNA: TGTGCCAGCAGCTTACGGCAGGCGGGGGAAAAACTGTTTTTT
CDR3: CASSLRQAGEKLFF

size: NA
length: 17
J: TRBJ2-5
D: TRBD2
V: TRBV3-1
DNA: TGTGCCTGCTGCCCCTCGCGGGGGGGCGTGTTCCAAGAGACCCAGTACTTC
CDR3: CACCPSRGGVFQETQYF

size: NA
length: 15
J: TRBJ1-2
D: NA
V: TRBV9
DNA: TGTGCCAGCAGCCCCGGGGCGCTAGGCGTGTTCGGCTACACCTTC
CDR3: CASSPGALGVFGYTF

size: many
length: 17
J: TRBJ2-5
D: NA
V: TRBV7-7
DNA: TGTGCCAGCAGCTTAGACATAATCGGACGGCGACAAGAGACCCAGTACTTC
CDR3: CASSLDIIGRRQETQYF

size: many
length: 15
J: TRBJ2-2
D: TRBD1
V: TRBV12-3/TRBV12-4
DNA: TGTGCCAGCAGATTGGGCACAGGGGTGCCCGGGGAGCTGTTTTTT
CDR3: CASRLGTGVPGELFF

size: many
length: 14
J: TRBJ2-7
D: NA
V: TRBV11-3
DNA: TGTGCCAGCAGCTTATATTTAGGGGACCACGAGCAGTACTTC
CDR3: CASSLYLGDHEQYF

size: many
length: 14
J: TRBJ2-3
D: TRBD2
V: TRBV6-4
DNA: TGTGCCAGCAGCGCTAGCGGGGAGTCAGATACGCAGTATTTT
CDR3: CASSASGESDTQYF

size: NA
length: 15
J: TRBJ1-4
D: NA
V: TRBV20-1
DNA: TGCAGTGCTTGGCCTCCGGGTCTAAAGGGCGAAAAACTGTTTTTT
CDR3: CSAWPPGLKGEKLFF

size: many
length: 13
J: TRBJ2-2
D: NA
V: TRBV20-1
DNA: TGCAGTGCCACTGACATGTCGGACGGGGAGCTGTTTTTT
CDR3: CSATDMSDGELFF

size: NA
length: 17
J: TRBJ1-5
D: NA
V: TRBV7-2
DNA: TGTGCCAGCAGCTTATCACCCGGGGCAGTAGTCAATCAGCCCCAGCATTTT
CDR3: CASSLSPGAVVNQPQHF

size: many
length: 14
J: TRBJ2-3
D: TRBD1
V: TRBV6-4
DNA: TGTGCCAGCAGTGGTCAGGGGGCTGAAGATACGCAGTATTTT
CDR3: CASSGQGAEDTQYF

size: few
length: 15
J: TRBJ2-4
D: NA
V: TRBV7-9
DNA: TGTGCCAGCAGCTCTATGGCGGTAGCCAAAAACATTCAGTACTTC
CDR3: CASSSMAVAKNIQYF

size: many
length: 15
J: TRBJ2-3
D: TRBD2
V: TRBV5-4
DNA: TGTGCCAGCAGCTTCCGCGGGGGGGCTGGGGATACGCAGTATTTT
CDR3: CASSFRGGAGDTQYF

size: NA
length: 14
J: TRBJ1-1
D: NA
V: TRBV6-6
DNA: TGTGCCAGCAGTTACACGGGGGGGGGGACTGAAGCTTTCTTT
CDR3: CASSYTGGGTEAFF

size: NA
length: 17
J: TRBJ2-1
D: NA
V: TRBV11-2
DNA: TGTGCCAGCAGCTCCGCTCTCATCCAGTACGCCTACAATGAGCAGTTCTTC
CDR3: CASSSALIQYAYNEQFF

size: many
length: 16
J: TRBJ2-1
D: NA
V: TRBV7-3
DNA: TGTGCCAGCAGTTTTGGGTTAAGACCTTCCTACAATGAGCAGTTCTTC
CDR3: CASSFGLRPSYNEQFF

size: many
length: 13
J: TRBJ2-3
D: NA
V: TRBV4-3
DNA: TGCGCCAGCAGATCCTTCCAGTCAGATACGCAGTATTTT
CDR3: CASRSFQSDTQYF

size: few
length: 14
J: TRBJ2-7
D: NA
V: TRBV5-4
DNA: TGTGCCAGCAGCTCGATGGACAGACCCTACGAGCAGTACTTC
CDR3: CASSSMDRPYEQYF

size: few
length: 14
J: TRBJ1-2
D: NA
V: TRBV10-3
DNA: TGTGCCATCAGTGAGTCCAGGGACATCTATGGCTACACCTTC
CDR3: CAISESRDIYGYTF

size: few
length: 15
J: TRBJ2-6
D: NA
V: TRBV7-9
DNA: TGTGCCAGCAGCTTAACAGTCTCTGGGGCCAACGTCCTGACTTTC
CDR3: CASSLTVSGANVLTF

size: many
length: 15
J: TRBJ2-7
D: NA
V: TRBV14
DNA: TGTGCCAGCAGCCCCGGGACATTTCTCTCCTACGAGCAGTACTTC
CDR3: CASSPGTFLSYEQYF

size: few
length: 14
J: TRBJ2-5
D: NA
V: TRBV6-1
DNA: TGTGCCAGCAGTGAACGGGTGGTAGCCCGGACCCAGTACTTC
CDR3: CASSERVVARTQYF

size: many
length: 16
J: TRBJ2-1
D: NA
V: TRBV29-1
DNA: TGCAGCGTTGAAGAAGATCGCGGGCGCTCCTACAATGAGCAGTTCTTC
CDR3: CSVEEDRGRSYNEQFF

size: NA
length: 19
J: TRBJ2-7
D: TRBD1
V: TRBV27
DNA: TGTGCCAGCAGTCCCCTAGGGACAGGGGACGCCGAGGGCCCCTACGAGCAGTACTTC
CDR3: CASSPLGTGDAEGPYEQYF

size: many
length: 15
J: TRBJ1-5
D: NA
V: TRBV4-1
DNA: TGCGCCAGCAGCCAAGGGGGTATGATGAGTCAGCCCCAGCATTTT
CDR3: CASSQGGMMSQPQHF

size: many
length: 15
J: TRBJ2-1
D: NA
V: TRBV11-2
DNA: TGTGCCAGCAGCTTACGTACGGCCACCTACAATGAGCAGTTCTTC
CDR3: CASSLRTATYNEQFF

size: many
length: 10
J: TRBJ1-2
D: NA
V: TRBV7-9
DNA: TGTGCCAGCAGCTTAGGCGGCTACACCTTC
CDR3: CASSLGGYTF

size: many
length: 14
J: TRBJ2-3
D: NA
V: TRBV23-1
DNA: TGCGCCAGCAGAAACGCGGGCGTTGGCGATACGCAGTATTTT
CDR3: CASRNAGVGDTQYF